This TCR beta chain was identified during a study of T-cell memory formation after mild COVID-19. Findings and caveats of the study: Contracting clones from day 15 to 85 had balanced CD4/CD8; later expanders favoured CD4+. For contracting clones, CD4+ ones sat mainly in CM and EM, CD8+ in EMRA. SARS-CoV-2 specificity of second-wave clones peaking day 37 was unconfirmed.

Constant-segment primers served in 5'RACE that generated TCR alpha and TCR beta cDNA libraries bearing sample barcodes and UMIs. TCRdb reprocessed the 5' RACE reads via MiXCR and lists one record per CDR3 protein. Found here are around 340,000 distinct CDR3 sequences, around 14% of them singletons; the top ten hold around a fifth. The V gene lost 0 bases and the J gene lost 0 bases, with 8 bases spanning the gap. Looked up from germline, CDR1 is GTSNPN and CDR2 is SVGIG (reference sequence). The CDR3 is 14 residues long. This clonotype was detected a few times. Its antigen is not known. The V and J genes are TRBV30 and TRBJ2-5; D is tentatively TRBD1 or TRBD2 (6 bases each). The receptor was derived from a man aged 18 to 29 who had mild COVID-19 (a few samples of this study predate the infection). Cell type and time point are not known. Sequencing was performed on PBMCs or a T cell subset sorted from them (not recorded which). DNA for the CDR3: TGTGCCTGGAGTGTACGGGGGCACCAAGAGACCCAGTACTTC. Encoded protein: CAWSVRGHQETQYF.